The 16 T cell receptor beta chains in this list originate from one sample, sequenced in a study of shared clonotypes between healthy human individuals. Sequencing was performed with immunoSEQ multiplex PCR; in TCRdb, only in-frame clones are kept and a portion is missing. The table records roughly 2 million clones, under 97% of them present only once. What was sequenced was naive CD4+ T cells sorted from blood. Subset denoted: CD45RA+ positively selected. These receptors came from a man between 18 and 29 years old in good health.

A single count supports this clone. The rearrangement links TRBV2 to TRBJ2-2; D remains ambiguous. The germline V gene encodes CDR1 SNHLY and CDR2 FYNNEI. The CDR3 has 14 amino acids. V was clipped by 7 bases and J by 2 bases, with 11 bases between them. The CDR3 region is CASTPLANTGELFF. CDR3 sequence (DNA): TGTGCCAGCACCCCCCTGGCCAACACCGGGGAGCTGTTTTTT.

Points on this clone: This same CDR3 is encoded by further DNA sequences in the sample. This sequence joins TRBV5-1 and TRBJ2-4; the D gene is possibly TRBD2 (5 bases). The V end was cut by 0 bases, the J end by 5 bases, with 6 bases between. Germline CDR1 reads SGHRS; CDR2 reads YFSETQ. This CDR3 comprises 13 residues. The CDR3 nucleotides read TGCGCCAGCAGCTTGGCCGGGGAAAACATTCAGTACTTC. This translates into CASSLAGENIQYF.

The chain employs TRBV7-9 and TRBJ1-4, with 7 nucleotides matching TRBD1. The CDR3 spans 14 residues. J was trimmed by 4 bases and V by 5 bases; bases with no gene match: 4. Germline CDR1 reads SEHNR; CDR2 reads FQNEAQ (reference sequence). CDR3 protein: CASSLRDSNEKLFF. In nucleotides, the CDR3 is TGTGCCAGCAGCCTCCGGGACAGTAATGAAAAACTGTTTTTT.

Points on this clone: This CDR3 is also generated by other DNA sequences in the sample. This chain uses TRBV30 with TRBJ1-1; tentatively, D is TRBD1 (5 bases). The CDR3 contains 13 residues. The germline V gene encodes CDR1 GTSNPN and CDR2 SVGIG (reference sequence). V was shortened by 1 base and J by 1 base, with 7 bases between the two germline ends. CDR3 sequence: CAWSAGANTEAFF. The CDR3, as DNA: TGTGCCTGGAGTGCTGGGGCGAACACTGAAGCTTTCTTT.

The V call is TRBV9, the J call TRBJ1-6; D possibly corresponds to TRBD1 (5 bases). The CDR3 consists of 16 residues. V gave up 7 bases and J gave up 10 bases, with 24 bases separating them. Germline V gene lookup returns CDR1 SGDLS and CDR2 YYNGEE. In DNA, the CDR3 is TGTGCCAGCGAGGGCTTGACAGACACCGTACGGTCACCCCTCCACTTT. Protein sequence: CASEGLTDTVRSPLHF.

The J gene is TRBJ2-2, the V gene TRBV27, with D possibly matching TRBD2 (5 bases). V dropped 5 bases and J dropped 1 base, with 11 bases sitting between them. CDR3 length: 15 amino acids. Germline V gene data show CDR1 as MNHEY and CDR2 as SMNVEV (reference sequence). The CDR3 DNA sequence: TGTGCCAGCAGTAAATCGGACTGGAACACCGGGGAGCTGTTTTTT. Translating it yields CASSKSDWNTGELFF.

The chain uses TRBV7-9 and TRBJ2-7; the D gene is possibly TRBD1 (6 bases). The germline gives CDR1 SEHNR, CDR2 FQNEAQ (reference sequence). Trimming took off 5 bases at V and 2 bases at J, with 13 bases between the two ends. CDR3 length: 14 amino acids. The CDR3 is CASSTGTYTYEQYF. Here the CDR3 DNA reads TGTGCCAGCAGCACCGGGACATACACCTACGAGCAGTACTTC.

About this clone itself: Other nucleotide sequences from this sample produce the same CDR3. The CDR3 loop reads CAWSPAYNEQFF. The CDR3, as DNA: TGTGCCTGGAGTCCGGCCTACAATGAGCAGTTCTTC. The J gene is TRBJ2-1, the V gene TRBV30; D is ambiguous. The CDR3 is 12 amino acids. V was trimmed by 2 bases and J by 2 bases, leaving 4 bases between them. Germline V gene sequence: CDR1 GTSNPN, CDR2 SVGIG (reference sequence).

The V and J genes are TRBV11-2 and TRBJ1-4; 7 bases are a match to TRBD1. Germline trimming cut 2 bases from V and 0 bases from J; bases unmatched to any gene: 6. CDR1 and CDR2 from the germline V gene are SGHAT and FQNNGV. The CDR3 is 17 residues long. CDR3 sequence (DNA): TGTGCCAGCAGCTTATCTCAGGGGGTCGCAACTAATGAAAAACTGTTTTTT. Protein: CASSLSQGVATNEKLFF. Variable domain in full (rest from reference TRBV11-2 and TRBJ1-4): EAGVAQSPRYKIIEKRQSVAFWCNPISGHATLYWYQQILGQGPKLLIQFQNNGVVDDSQLPKDRFSAERLKGVDSTLKIQPAKLEDSAVYLCASSLSQGVATNEKLFFGSGTQLSVL.

Here the CDR3 reads CASSLDFAETMKQFF. DNA of the CDR3: TGTGCCAGCAGCTTAGATTTCGCCGAAACAATGAAGCAGTTCTTC. The chain employs TRBV11-2 and TRBJ2-1; D is undetermined. Trimming pared 0 bases from V and 11 bases from J, leaving 17 bases between. The length of the CDR3 is 15 residues. CDR1 SGHAT and CDR2 FQNNGV come from the germline V gene.

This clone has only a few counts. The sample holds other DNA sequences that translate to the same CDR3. CDR3 sequence reads: CASSIVGGTEAFF. CDR3 bases: TGTGCCAGTAGTATAGTTGGGGGCACTGAAGCTTTCTTT. V gene TRBV19 combines with J gene TRBJ1-1; D is possibly TRBD1 (5 bases). The CDR3 length is 13 residues. Trimming removed 1 base from V and 4 bases from J, with 7 bases in between. Germline assignment: CDR1 LNHDA and CDR2 SQIVND (reference sequence).

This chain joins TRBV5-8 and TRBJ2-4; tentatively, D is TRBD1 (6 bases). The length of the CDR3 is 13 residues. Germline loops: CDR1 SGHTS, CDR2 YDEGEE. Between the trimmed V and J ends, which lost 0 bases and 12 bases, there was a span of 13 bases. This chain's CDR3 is CASSLVWGRDQYF. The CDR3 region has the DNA TGTGCCAGCAGCTTGGTTTGGGGGCGCGATCAGTACTTC.

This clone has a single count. For the CDR3, the DNA is TGTGCCACCCTCCCCAGGACAGGGGTGGGTGGCTACACCTTC. Translation: CATLPRTGVGGYTF. This rearrangement joins TRBV28 to TRBJ1-2; 9 bases map to TRBD1. The CDR3 is 14 amino acids. The germline gives CDR1 MDHEN, CDR2 SYDVKM. V was clipped by 10 bases and J by 7 bases; unmatched bases: 13.

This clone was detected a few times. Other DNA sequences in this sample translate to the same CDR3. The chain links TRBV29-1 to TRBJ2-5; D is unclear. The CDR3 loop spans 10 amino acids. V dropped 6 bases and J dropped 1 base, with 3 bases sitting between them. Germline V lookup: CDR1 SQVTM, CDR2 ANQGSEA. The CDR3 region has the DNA TGCAGCGTAGGCCAAGAGACCCAGTACTTC. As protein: CSVGQETQYF. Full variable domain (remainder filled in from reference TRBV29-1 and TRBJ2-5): SAVISQKPSRDICQRGTSLTIQCQVDSQVTMMFWYRQQPGQSLTLIATANQGSEATYESGFVIDKFPISRPNLTFSTLTVSNMSPEDSSIYLCSVGQETQYFGPGTRLLVL.

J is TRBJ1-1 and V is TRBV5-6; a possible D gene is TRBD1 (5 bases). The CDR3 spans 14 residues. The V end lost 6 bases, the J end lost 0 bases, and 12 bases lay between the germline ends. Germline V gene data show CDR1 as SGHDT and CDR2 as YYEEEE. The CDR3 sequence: CASTPRGMNTEAFF. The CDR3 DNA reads TGTGCCAGCACGCCGAGGGGCATGAACACTGAAGCTTTCTTT.

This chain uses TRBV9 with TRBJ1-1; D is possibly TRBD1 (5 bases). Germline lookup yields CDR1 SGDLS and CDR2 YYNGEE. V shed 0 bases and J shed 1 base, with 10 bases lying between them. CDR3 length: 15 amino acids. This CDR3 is CASSVDDRQNTEAFF. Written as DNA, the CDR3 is TGTGCCAGCAGCGTAGACGACAGACAGAACACTGAAGCTTTCTTT.